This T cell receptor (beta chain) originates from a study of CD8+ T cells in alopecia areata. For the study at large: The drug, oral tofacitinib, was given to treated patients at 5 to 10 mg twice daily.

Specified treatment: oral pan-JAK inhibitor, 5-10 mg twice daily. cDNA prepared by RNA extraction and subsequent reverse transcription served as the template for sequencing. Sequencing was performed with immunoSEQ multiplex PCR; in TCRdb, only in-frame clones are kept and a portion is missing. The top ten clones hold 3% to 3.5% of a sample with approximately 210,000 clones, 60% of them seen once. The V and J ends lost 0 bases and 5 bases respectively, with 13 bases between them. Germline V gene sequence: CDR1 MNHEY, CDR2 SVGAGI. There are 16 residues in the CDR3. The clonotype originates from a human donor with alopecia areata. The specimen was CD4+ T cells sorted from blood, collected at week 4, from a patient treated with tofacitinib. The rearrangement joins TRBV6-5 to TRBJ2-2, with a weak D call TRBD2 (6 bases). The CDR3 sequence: CASSYSSGRRTGELFF. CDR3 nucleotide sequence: TGTGCCAGCAGTTACTCCTCGGGGAGGCGGACCGGGGAGCTGTTTTTT.